This TCR beta chain comes out of a study of blood T cell repertoires in COVID-19. Study-wide context: There were acute and convalescent COVID-19 samples, and they came from the United States, Italy and Spain. Sample material is recorded as cDNA or gDNA derived from T cells, B-cell-depleted T cells, or PBMCs.

The germline CDR1 and CDR2 sequences are MDHEN and SYDVKM. This CDR3 contains 15 residues. Trimming cost V 5 bases and J 1 base; bases outside gene matches: 6. As originally analysed: For nucleated cells, counts were estimated from reference gene primer amplification. The table came from immunoSEQ multiplex PCR; TCRdb's copy has only in-frame clones and leaves some out. That table furnishes V, J and clone size, whereas the DNA furnished D and trimming. The sample has 90,000 to 100,000 clones, 87% seen once. Sequenced sample: peripheral blood. The chain uses TRBV28 and TRBJ2-5; 8 bases line up with TRBD2. This TCR derives from a man aged 65 to 79 with acute or convalescent COVID-19. CDR3 nucleotide sequence: TGTGCCAGCAGTGGGGTGCGGGGGGTCCAAGAGACCCAGTACTTC. It translates to CASSGVRGVQETQYF. Using reference TRBV28 and TRBJ2-5 for the parts outside the CDR3, the full variable domain is DVKVTQSSRYLVKRTGEKVFLECVQDMDHENMFWYRQDPGLGLRLIYFSYDVKMKEKGDIPEGYSVSREKKERFSLILESASTNQTSMYLCASSGVRGVQETQYFGPGTRLLVL.